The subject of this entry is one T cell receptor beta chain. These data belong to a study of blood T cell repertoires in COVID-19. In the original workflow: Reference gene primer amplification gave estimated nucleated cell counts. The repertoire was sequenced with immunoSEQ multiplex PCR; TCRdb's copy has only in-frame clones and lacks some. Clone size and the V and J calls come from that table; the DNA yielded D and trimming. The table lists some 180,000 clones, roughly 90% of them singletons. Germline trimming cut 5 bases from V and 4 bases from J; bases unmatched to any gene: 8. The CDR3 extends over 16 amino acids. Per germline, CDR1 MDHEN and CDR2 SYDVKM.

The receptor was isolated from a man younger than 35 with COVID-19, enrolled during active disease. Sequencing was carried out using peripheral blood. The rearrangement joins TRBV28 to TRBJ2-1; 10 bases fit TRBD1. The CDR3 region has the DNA TGTGCCAGCAGTAATTATGACAGGGGGCAGTACAATGAGCAGTTCTTC. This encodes CASSNYDRGQYNEQFF.